A selection of T cell receptor beta chains follows, all from one sample in a study of prognosis after radiotherapy for stage I lung cancer. TCRdb ran MiXCR on the multiplex PCR reads and lists one entry per CDR3 protein. Counted here are about 24,000 distinct CDR3 sequences, around 39% occurring once; the ten biggest clones make up roughly 21%. This sample comprised PBMCs, obtained before or after stereotactic body radiation therapy (not recorded which). These receptors were obtained from a donor aged 50 or older with non-small cell lung cancer. Each CDR3 is given with its conserved first and last residue. Fields, in order: CDR3 protein, CDR3 DNA, D gene, clone size, J gene, V gene. The D gene is left open where the match is weak. Clone size is given for some rows only: seen once, a few or many times, or a class if the clone is expanded.

CASTKDGGTMNTEAFF	TGTGCCAGCACCAAGGATGGGGGCACCATGAACACTGAAGCTTTCTTT	-	many	TRBJ1-1	TRBV9
CASSQSPGLAAYNEQFF	TGTGCCAGCAGCCAGTCGCCGGGACTAGCGGCTTACAATGAGCAGTTCTTC	TRBD2	many	TRBJ2-1	TRBV4-2
CASSLESGATYEQYF	TGTGCCAGCAGCTTAGAATCCGGGGCCACCTACGAGCAGTACTTC	-	many	TRBJ2-7	TRBV7-9
CAWTTGRLSYEQYF	TGTGCCTGGACCACCGGACGCCTCTCCTACGAGCAGTACTTC	-	many	TRBJ2-7	TRBV30
CASSLTNLGGGTEAFF	TGTGCCAGCAGCTTAACGAATTTAGGGGGCGGCACTGAAGCTTTCTTT	TRBD1	many	TRBJ1-1	TRBV7-3
CAGSPSGYDYEQYF	TGTGCCGGCAGTCCTAGCGGTTATGACTACGAGCAGTATTTC	TRBD2	-	TRBJ2-7	TRBV6-1
CAWTGQVVREQFF	TGTGCCTGGACGGGGCAGGTTGTGAGGGAGCAGTTCTTC	-	many	TRBJ2-1	TRBV30
CASSESTQGAGYGYTF	TGCGCCAGCAGTGAGTCGACTCAGGGGGCGGGGTATGGCTACACCTTC	TRBD1	-	TRBJ1-2	TRBV10-2
CASSLRGPSNEQFF	TGTGCCAGCAGCTTAAGAGGGCCCTCCAATGAGCAGTTCTTC	-	many	TRBJ2-1	TRBV7-3
CASPSGTPMGITDTQYF	TGTGCCAGCCCCTCCGGGACTCCCATGGGGATCACAGATACGCAGTATTTT	-	-	TRBJ2-3	TRBV7-9
CSVEVPGPDTQYF	TGCAGCGTTGAGGTCCCAGGTCCAGATACCCAGTACTTC	-	-	TRBJ2-5	TRBV29-1
CSARAPLGGGFPDTQYF	TGCAGTGCTAGAGCCCCTCTCGGGGGCGGGTTCCCAGATACGCAGTATTTT	-	many	TRBJ2-3	TRBV20-1
CASSLALGLAGGNEQFF	TGTGCCAGCAGCTTAGCGCTTGGACTAGCGGGAGGGAATGAGCAGTTCTTC	TRBD2	-	TRBJ2-1	TRBV7-2
CASSDGAGGKTFF	TGTGCCAGCAGTGATGGGGCAGGGGGGAAAACTTTCTTT	TRBD1	-	TRBJ1-1	TRBV2
CASSLDASASNTGELFF	TGCGCCAGCAGCTTGGACGCTAGCGCCTCGAACACCGGGGAGCTGTTTTTT	-	medium-sized	TRBJ2-2	TRBV5-1
CARSEWDRQGALSNTEAFF	TGTGCCAGAAGTGAATGGGATAGGCAGGGGGCCTTATCGAACACTGAAGCTTTCTTT	TRBD1	-	TRBJ1-1	TRBV6-2/TRBV6-3
CASLRTGRYEQYF	TGTGCCAGCCTCCGGACAGGGCGGTACGAGCAGTACTTC	TRBD1	many	TRBJ2-7	TRBV6-1
CASGPLASAQETQYF	TGTGCTAGTGGTCCCCTGGCTAGCGCTCAAGAGACCCAGTACTTC	-	many	TRBJ2-5	TRBV12-5
CANSPAGCSNQPQHF	TGTGCCAACTCACCGGCAGGGTGTAGCAATCAGCCCCAGCATTTT	-	-	TRBJ1-5	TRBV7-3
CASSLVAGGTEAFF	TGTGCCAGCAGCTTAGTGGCAGGGGGGACTGAAGCTTTCTTT	TRBD1	-	TRBJ1-1	TRBV11-2
CASSLGFPGELFF	TGTGCCAGCAGTTTAGGTTTTCCCGGGGAGCTGTTTTTT	-	medium-sized	TRBJ2-2	TRBV27
CASSEYLGQAAGEQYF	TGTGCCAGCAGTGAATATTTAGGACAGGCAGCTGGGGAGCAGTACTTC	TRBD1	many	TRBJ2-7	TRBV25-1
CASSTTGTRQYF	TGTGCCAGCAGTACTACCGGGACTAGGCAGTATTTT	TRBD2	many	TRBJ2-3	TRBV7-3
CASSYTLSGNTIYF	TGTGCCAGCAGTTACACGCTCTCTGGAAACACCATATATTTT	-	medium-sized	TRBJ1-3	TRBV6-5
CASSSGANVLTF	TGTGCCAGCAGTTCTGGCGCCAACGTCCTGACTTTC	-	-	TRBJ2-6	TRBV6-5
CASSLAAGKSSGNTIYF	TGTGCCAGCAGTTTGGCTGCAGGTAAAAGCTCTGGAAACACCATATATTTT	-	many	TRBJ1-3	TRBV12-3/TRBV12-4
CASSLSSGILYEQYF	TGTGCCAGCAGTTTAAGTAGCGGCATTCTCTACGAGCAGTACTTC	-	medium-sized	TRBJ2-7	TRBV28
CASTSTGTGSRGYIF	TGTGCCAGCACCTCAACCGGGACAGGGAGTAGAGGCTACATCTTC	TRBD1	-	TRBJ1-2	TRBV12-3/TRBV12-4
CASSEKPCPVEQYF	TGTGCCAGCAGTGAGAAGCCCTGTCCCGTCGAGCAGTACTTC	-	-	TRBJ2-7	TRBV6-2/TRBV6-3
CASSRQGRGGGELFF	TGTGCCAGCAGCCGTCAGGGGCGGGGCGGCGGGGAGCTGTTTTTT	-	many	TRBJ2-2	TRBV6-1